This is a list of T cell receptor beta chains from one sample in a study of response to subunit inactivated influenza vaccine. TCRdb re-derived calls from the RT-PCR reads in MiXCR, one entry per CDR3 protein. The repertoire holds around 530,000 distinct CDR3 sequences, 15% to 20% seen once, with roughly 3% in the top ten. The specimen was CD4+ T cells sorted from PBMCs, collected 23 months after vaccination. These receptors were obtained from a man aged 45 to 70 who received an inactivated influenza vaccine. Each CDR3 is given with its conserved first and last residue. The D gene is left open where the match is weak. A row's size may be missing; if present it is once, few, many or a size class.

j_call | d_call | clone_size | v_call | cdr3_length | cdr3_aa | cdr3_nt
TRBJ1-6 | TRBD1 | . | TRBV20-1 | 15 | CCARLPGQGLSPLHF | TGCTGTGCTAGATTACCGGGACAGGGCCTTTCACCCCTCCACTTT
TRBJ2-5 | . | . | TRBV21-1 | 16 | CASSKGVQGCQETQYF | TGTGCCAGCAGCAAAGGTGTCCAGGGGTGCCAAGAGACCCAGTACTTC
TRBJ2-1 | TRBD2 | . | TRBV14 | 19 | CASSQGGTSGGPAYNEQFF | TGTGCCAGCAGCCAAGGCGGGACTAGCGGGGGGCCCGCCTACAATGAGCAGTTCTTC
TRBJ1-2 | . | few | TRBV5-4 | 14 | CASSLGQRNYGYTF | TGTGCCAGCAGCTTGGGACAGCGAAACTATGGCTACACCTTC
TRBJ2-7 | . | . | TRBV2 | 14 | CASSDRVVSYEQYF | TGTGCCAGCAGTGACAGGGTGGTTTCCTACGAGCAGTACTTC
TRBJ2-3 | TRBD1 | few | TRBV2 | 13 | CASTGQGVDTQYF | TGTGCCAGCACCGGACAGGGCGTCGATACGCAGTATTTT
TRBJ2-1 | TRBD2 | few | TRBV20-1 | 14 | CSASSGGDRHEQFF | TGCAGTGCTTCTAGCGGGGGGGACCGGCATGAGCAGTTCTTC
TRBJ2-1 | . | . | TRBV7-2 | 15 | CASSVNREPYNEQFF | TGTGCCAGCAGCGTCAACAGGGAACCCTACAATGAGCAGTTCTTC
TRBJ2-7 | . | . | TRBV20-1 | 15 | CSASFTSLSIYEQYF | TGCAGTGCTAGTTTCACTAGCCTATCCATCTACGAGCAGTACTTC
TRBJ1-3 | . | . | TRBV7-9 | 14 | CASSFTGAGNTIYF | TGTGCCAGCAGCTTTACAGGAGCTGGAAACACCATATATTTT
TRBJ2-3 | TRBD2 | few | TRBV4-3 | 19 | CASSRWIAGGPGGTDTQYF | TGCGCCAGCAGCCGTTGGATAGCGGGAGGGCCAGGTGGGACAGATACGCAGTATTTT
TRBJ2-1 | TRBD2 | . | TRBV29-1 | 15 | CSSGRGSGQYNEQFF | TGCAGCTCCGGGAGGGGCTCCGGACAGTACAATGAGCAGTTCTTC
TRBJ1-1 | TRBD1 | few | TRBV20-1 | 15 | CSAGRGVGQSSEAFF | TGCAGTGCTGGAAGAGGTGTGGGACAGAGCTCTGAAGCTTTCTTT
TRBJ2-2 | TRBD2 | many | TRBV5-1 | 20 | CASSFVRRLAGAPNTGELFF | TGCGCCAGCAGCTTCGTAAGAAGACTAGCGGGGGCCCCAAACACCGGGGAGCTGTTTTTT
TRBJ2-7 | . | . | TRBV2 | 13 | CASSERGRYEQYF | TGTGCCAGCAGTGAGAGGGGGAGGTACGAGCAGTACTTC
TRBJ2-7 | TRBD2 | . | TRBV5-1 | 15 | CASSLGSSGRYEQYF | TGCGCCAGCAGCTTGGGCTCTAGCGGGAGGTACGAGCAGTACTTC
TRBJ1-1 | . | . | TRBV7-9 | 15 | CASSSTTGYHTEAFF | TGTGCCAGCAGCTCTACAACAGGGTATCACACTGAAGCTTTCTTT
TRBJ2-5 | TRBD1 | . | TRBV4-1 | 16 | CASTPLGQGLQETQYF | TGCGCCAGCACCCCATTGGGACAGGGCCTCCAAGAGACCCAGTACTTC
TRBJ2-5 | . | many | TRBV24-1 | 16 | CATSDFQRGNQETQYF | TGTGCCACCAGTGATTTCCAACGGGGGAACCAAGAGACCCAGTACTTC
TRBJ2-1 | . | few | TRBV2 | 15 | CASSVSQGGYNEQFF | TGTGCCAGCAGCGTAAGCCAGGGAGGATACAATGAGCAGTTCTTC
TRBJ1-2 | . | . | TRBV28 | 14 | CASSFPSQGGGYTF | TGTGCCAGCAGTTTTCCGTCACAGGGCGGCGGCTACACCTTC
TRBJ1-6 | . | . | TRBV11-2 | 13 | CASSSDRDSPLHF | TGTGCCAGCAGCTCCGACAGAGATTCACCCCTCCACTTT
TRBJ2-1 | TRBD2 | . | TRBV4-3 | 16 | CASSKTLAGGSNEQFF | TGCGCCAGCAGCAAGACGCTAGCGGGAGGTTCAAATGAGCAGTTCTTC
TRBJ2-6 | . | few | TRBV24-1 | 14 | CATSEGTGANVLTF | TGTGCCACCAGTGAGGGGACTGGGGCCAACGTCCTGACTTTC
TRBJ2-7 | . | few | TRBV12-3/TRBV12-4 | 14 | CASSLTQGPYEQYF | TGTGCCAGCAGTTTAACTCAAGGCCCCTACGAGCAGTACTTC
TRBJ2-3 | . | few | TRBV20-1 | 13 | CSARVLTTDTQYF | TGCAGTGCTAGAGTATTGACCACAGATACGCAGTATTTT
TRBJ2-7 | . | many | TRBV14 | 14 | CASSQAETLGEQYF | TGTGCCAGCAGCCAAGCCGAGACGCTAGGGGAGCAGTACTTC